This T cell receptor beta chain comes out of a study of CD8 T cells in ankylosing spondylitis. General observations from the study: From matched ankylosing spondylitis synovial fluid, disease-linked clones were reportedly recovered at significantly enriched levels.

The TCR beta libraries were generated through quantitative 5'-RACE incorporating molecular barcodes. A single record per CDR3 protein comes from TCRdb applying MiXCR to the 5' RACE reads. The sample carries 200,000 to 250,000 distinct CDR3 sequences, about 30% recorded once. This clonotype has just a few counts. Its target is unknown. The CDR3 is 13 amino acids. V was pared by 5 bases and J by 11 bases, with 13 bases between. Per the germline V gene, CDR1 is SGHTA and CDR2 is FQGTGA. The source of this sequence is a male donor with ankylosing spondylitis or in good health (not recorded which). The chain has TRBV7-3 and TRBJ1-6; unclear D gene. The sequenced sample consisted of blood, either unsorted or a sorted T cell fraction (not recorded which). The CDR3 DNA sequence: TGTGCCAGCAGCCCTACACAGCCGGCACCCCTCCACTTT. This codes for CASSPTQPAPLHF. Based on the CDR3 plus reference TRBV7-3 and TRBJ1-6, the full variable domain is GAGVSQTPSNKVTEKGKYVELRCDPISGHTALYWYRQSLGQGPEFLIYFQGTGAADDSGLPNDRFFAVRPEGSVSTLKIQRTERGDSAVYLCASSPTQPAPLHFGNGTRLTVT.